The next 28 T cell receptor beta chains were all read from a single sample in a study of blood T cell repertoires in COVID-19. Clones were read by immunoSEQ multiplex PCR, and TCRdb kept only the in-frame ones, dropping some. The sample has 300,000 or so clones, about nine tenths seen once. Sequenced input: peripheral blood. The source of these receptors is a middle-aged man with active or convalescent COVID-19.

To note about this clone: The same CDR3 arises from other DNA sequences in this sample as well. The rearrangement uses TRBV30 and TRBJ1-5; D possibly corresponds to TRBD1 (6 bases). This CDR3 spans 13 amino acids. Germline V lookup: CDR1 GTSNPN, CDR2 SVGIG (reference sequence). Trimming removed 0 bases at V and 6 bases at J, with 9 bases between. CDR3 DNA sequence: TGTGCCTGGAGTGTACAAGGGGGTCAGCCCCAGCATTTT. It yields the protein CAWSVQGGQPQHF. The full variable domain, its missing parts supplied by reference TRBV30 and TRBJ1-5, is SQTIHQWPATLVQPVGSPLSLECTVEGTSNPNLYWYRQAAGRGLQLLFYSVGIGQISSEVPQNLSASRPQDRQFILSSKKLLLSDSGFYLCAWSVQGGQPQHFGDGTRLSIL.

For the CDR3, the DNA is TGTGCCAGCAGTTACCGACAGGGGTGGGGATCACCCCTCCACTTT. It encodes CASSYRQGWGSPLHF. The V call is TRBV6-2 or TRBV6-3, the J call TRBJ1-6, with TRBD1 matching 8 bases. Losses at the gene ends were 2 bases for V and 10 bases for J; bases not matched to a gene: 7. From germline, CDR1 is MNHEY and CDR2 SVGEGT. This CDR3 spans 15 amino acids.

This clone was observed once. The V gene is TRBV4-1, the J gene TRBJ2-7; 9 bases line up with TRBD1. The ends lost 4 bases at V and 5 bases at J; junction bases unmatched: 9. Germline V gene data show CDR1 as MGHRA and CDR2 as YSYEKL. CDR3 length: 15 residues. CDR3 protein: CASSLRTGARDEQYF. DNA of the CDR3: TGCGCCAGCAGCCTTCGGACAGGGGCGAGGGACGAGCAGTACTTC.

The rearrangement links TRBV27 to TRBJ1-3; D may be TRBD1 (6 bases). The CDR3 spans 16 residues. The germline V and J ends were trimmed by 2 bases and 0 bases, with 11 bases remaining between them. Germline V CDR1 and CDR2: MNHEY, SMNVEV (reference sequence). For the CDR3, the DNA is TGTGCCAGCAGTTTAGACAGGCCGAGCTCTGGAAACACCATATATTTT. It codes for CASSLDRPSSGNTIYF.

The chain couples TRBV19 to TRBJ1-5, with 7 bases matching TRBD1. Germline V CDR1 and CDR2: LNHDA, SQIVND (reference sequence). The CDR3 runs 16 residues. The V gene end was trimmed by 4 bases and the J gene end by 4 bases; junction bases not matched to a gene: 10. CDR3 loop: CASSTPTGYNNQPQHF. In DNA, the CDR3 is TGTGCCAGTAGTACCCCGACAGGGTACAATAATCAGCCCCAGCATTTT.

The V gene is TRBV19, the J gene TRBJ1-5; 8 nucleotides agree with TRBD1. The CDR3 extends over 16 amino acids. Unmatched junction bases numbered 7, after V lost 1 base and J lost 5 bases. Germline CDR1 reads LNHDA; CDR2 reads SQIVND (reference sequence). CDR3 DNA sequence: TGTGCCAGTAGTATAGTTCCGGGGACAGGAGATCAGCCCCAGCATTTT. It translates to CASSIVPGTGDQPQHF.

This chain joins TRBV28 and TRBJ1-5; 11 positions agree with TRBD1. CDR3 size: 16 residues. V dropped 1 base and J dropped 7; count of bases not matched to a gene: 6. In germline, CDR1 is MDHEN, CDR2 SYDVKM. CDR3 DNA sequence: TGTGCCAGCAGTTTATTGTCGGGACAGGGGGGCCAGCCCCAGCATTTT. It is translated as CASSLLSGQGGQPQHF.

CDR3 sequence (DNA): TGTGCCAGCAGCCTCAAGGGAGTGTGGACTGAAGCTTTCTTT. It translates to CASSLKGVWTEAFF. The V and J genes are TRBV3-1 (or the pseudogene TRBV3-2) and TRBJ1-1; no firm D call. Germline lookup yields CDR1 LGHDT and CDR2 YNNKEL (reference sequence). The CDR3 is made up of 14 amino acids. V was clipped by 4 bases and J by 5 bases, with 14 bases between them.

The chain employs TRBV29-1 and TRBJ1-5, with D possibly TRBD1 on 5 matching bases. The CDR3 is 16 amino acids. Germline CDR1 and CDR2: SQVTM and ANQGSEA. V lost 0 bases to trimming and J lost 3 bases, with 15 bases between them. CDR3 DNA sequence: TGCAGCGTTGAAGATCTTTACAGGAGGGCCAATCAGCCCCAGCATTTT. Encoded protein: CSVEDLYRRANQPQHF. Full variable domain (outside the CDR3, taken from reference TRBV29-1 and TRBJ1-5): SAVISQKPSRDICQRGTSLTIQCQVDSQVTMMFWYRQQPGQSLTLIATANQGSEATYESGFVIDKFPISRPNLTFSTLTVSNMSPEDSSIYLCSVEDLYRRANQPQHFGDGTRLSIL.

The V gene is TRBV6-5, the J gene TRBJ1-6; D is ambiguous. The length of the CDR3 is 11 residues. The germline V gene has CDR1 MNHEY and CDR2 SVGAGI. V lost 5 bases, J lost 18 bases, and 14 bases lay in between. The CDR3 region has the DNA TGTGCCAGCAGTCTACGACTCGGTTCCCACTTT. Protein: CASSLRLGSHF.

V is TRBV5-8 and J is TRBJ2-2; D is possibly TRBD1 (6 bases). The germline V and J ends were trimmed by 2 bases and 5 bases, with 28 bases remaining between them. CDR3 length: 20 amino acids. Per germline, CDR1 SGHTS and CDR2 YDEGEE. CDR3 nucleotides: TGTGCCAGCAGCTTTTTTTGGACCTCAACCGGGACAAGTCTTACCGGGGAGCTGTTTTTT. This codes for CASSFFWTSTGTSLTGELFF.

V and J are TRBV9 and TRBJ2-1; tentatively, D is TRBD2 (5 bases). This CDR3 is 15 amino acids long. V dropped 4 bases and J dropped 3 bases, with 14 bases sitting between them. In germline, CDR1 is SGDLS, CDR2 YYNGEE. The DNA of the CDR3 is TGTGCCAGCAGCTCGGACTCTCGACGCTACAATGAGCAGTTCTTC. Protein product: CASSSDSRRYNEQFF.

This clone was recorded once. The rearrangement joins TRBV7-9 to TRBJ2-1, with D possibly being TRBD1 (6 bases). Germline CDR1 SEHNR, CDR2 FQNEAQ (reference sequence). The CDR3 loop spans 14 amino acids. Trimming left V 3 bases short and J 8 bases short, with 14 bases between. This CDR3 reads CASSFSGRGDEQFF. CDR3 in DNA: TGTGCCAGCAGCTTTTCAGGCAGGGGAGATGAGCAGTTCTTC.

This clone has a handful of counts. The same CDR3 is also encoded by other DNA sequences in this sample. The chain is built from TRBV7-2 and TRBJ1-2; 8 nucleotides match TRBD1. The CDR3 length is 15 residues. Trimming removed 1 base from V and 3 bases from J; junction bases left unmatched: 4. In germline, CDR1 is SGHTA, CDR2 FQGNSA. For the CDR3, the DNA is TGTGCCAGCAGCTTAGGTACAGGGGGGTACTATGGCTACACCTTC. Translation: CASSLGTGGYYGYTF.

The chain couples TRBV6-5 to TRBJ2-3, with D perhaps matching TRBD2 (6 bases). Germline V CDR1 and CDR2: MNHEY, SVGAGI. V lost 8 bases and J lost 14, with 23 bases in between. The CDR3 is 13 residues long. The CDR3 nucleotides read TGTGCCAGCCAAAAAGAAGCAGATGCGGGGCGGTATTTT. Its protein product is CASQKEADAGRYF.

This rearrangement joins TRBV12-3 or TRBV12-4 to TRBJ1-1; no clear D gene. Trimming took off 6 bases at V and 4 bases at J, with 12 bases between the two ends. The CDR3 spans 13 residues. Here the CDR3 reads CASSLDEGTEAFF. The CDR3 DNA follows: TGTGCCAGCAGCCTCGACGAGGGCACTGAAGCTTTCTTT.

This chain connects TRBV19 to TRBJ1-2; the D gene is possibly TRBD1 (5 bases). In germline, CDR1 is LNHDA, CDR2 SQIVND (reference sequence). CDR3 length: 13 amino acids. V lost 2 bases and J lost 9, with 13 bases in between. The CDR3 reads CASSILDKGSYTF. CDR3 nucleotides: TGTGCCAGTAGTATACTGGACAAAGGAAGCTACACCTTC.

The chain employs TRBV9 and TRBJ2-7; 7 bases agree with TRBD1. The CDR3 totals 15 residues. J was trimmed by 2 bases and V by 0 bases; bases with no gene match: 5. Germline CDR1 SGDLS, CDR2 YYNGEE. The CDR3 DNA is TGTGCCAGCAGCGTAGTCAAGGGGGCCGCCTACGAGCAGTACTTC. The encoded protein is CASSVVKGAAYEQYF.

CDR3 sequence: CAGGRQGQPEPLHF. The DNA for the CDR3 is TGTGCCGGCGGAAGACAGGGTCAACCAGAACCCCTCCACTTT. The chain has TRBV7-9 and TRBJ1-6, with 7 nucleotides matching TRBD1. V lost 11 bases to trimming and J lost 12 bases; unmatched junction nucleotides: 16. CDR1 is SEHNR, CDR2 FQNEAQ, per germline (reference sequence). The CDR3 loop spans 14 amino acids.

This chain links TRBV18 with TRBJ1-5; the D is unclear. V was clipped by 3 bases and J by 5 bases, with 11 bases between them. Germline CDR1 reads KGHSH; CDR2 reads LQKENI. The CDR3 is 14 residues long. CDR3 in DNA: TGTGCCAGCTCACCCCAGGAGGTCGATCAGCCCCAGCATTTT. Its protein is CASSPQEVDQPQHF. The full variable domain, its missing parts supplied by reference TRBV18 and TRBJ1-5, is NAGVMQNPRHLVRRRGQEARLRCSPMKGHSHVYWYRQLPEEGLKFMVYLQKENIIDESGMPKERFSAEFPKEGPSILRIQQVVRGDSAAYFCASSPQEVDQPQHFGDGTRLSIL.

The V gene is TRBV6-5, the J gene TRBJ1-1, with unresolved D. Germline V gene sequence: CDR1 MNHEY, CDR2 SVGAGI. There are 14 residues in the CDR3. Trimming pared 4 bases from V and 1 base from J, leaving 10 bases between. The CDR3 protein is CASSSKTANTEAFF. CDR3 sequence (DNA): TGTGCCAGCAGTTCCAAAACAGCGAACACTGAAGCTTTCTTT.

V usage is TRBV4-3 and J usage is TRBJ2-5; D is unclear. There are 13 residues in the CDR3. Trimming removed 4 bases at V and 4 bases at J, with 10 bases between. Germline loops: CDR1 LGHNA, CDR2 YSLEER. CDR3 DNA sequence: TGCGCCAGCAGCCTGCGGCGAGGAGAGACCCAGTACTTC. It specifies CASSLRRGETQYF.

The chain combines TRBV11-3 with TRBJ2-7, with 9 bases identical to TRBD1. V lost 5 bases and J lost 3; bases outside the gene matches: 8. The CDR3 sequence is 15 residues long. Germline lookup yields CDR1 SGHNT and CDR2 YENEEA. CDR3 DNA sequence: TGTGCCAGCAGCAAGCAAGGACAGGGGAGCTACGAGCAGTACTTC. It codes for CASSKQGQGSYEQYF. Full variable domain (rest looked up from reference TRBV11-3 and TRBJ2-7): EAGVVQSPRYKIIEKKQPVAFWCNPISGHNTLYWYLQNLGQGPELLIRYENEEAVDDSQLPKDRFSAERLKGVDSTLKIQPAELGDSAVYLCASSKQGQGSYEQYFGPGTRLTVT.

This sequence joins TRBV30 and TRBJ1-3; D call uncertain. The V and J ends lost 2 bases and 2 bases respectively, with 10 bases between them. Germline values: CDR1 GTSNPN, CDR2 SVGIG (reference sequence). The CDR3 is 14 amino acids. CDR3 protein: CAWSTAGPGNTIYF. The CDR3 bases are TGTGCCTGGAGTACGGCGGGCCCTGGAAACACCATATATTTT.

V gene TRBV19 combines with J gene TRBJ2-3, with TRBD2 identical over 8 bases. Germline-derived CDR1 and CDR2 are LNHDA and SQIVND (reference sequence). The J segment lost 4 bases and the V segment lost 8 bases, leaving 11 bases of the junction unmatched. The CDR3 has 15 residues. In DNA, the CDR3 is TGTGCCAGTGCGCCCGGCGGGAGGATGGCAGATACGCAGTATTTT. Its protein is CASAPGGRMADTQYF.

CDR3 coding DNA: TGTGCCAGCAGCCCGGTCCCATCCGTCCTCCTCTATGGCTACACCTTC. It yields the protein CASSPVPSVLLYGYTF. This sequence joins TRBV7-2 and TRBJ1-2; D not certain. This CDR3 has 16 residues. Germline V gene data show CDR1 as SGHTA and CDR2 as FQGNSA. Trimming removed 5 bases from V and 4 bases from J, with 20 bases in between.

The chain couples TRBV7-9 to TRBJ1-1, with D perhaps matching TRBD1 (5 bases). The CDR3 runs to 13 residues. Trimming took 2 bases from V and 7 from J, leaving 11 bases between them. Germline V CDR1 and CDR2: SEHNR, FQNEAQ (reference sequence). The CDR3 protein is CASSLYQGSEAFF. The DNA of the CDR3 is TGTGCCAGCAGCTTATATCAGGGAAGTGAAGCTTTCTTT. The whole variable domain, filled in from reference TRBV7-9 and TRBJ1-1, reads DTGVSQNPRHKITKRGQNVTFRCDPISEHNRLYWYRQTLGQGPEFLTYFQNEAQLEKSRLLSDRFSAERPKGSFSTLEIQRTEQGDSAMYLCASSLYQGSEAFFGQGTRLTVV.

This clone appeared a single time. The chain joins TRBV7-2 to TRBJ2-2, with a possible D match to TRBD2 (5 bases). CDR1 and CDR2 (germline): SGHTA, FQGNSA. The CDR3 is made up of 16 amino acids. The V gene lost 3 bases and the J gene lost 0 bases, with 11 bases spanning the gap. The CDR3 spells CASSFGGPANTGELFF. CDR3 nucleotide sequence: TGTGCCAGCAGCTTTGGCGGGCCCGCGAACACCGGGGAGCTGTTTTTT.